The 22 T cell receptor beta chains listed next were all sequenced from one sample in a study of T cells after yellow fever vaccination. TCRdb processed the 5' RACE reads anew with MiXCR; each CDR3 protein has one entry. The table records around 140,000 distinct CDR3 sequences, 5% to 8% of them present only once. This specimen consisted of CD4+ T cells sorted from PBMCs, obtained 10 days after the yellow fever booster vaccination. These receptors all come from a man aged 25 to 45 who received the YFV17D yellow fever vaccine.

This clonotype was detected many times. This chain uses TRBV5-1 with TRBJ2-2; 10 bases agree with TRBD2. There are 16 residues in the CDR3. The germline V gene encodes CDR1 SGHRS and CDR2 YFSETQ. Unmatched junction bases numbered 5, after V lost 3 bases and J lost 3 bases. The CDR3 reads CASSSSGSVYTGELFF. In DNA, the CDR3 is TGCGCCAGCAGCTCTAGCGGGAGTGTTTACACCGGGGAGCTGTTTTTT.

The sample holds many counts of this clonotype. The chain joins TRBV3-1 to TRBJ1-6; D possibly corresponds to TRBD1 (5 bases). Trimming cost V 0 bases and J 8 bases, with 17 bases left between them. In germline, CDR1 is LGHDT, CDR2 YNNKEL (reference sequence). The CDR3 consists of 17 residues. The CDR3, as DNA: TGTGCCAGCAGCCAAGATCTGTTGGCAGGGTCTTATTCACCCCTCCACTTT. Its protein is CASSQDLLAGSYSPLHF. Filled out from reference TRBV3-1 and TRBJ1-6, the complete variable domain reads DTAVSQTPKYLVTQMGNDKSIKCEQNLGHDTMYWYKQDSKKFLKIMFSYNNKELIINETVPNRFSPKSPDKAHLNLHINSLELGDSAVYFCASSQDLLAGSYSPLHFGNGTRLTVT.

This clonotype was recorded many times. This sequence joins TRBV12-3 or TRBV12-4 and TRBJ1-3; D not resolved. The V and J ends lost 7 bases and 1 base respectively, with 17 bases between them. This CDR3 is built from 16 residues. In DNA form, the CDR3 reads TGTGCCAGCACCCAGGACCGACTACTATCTGGAAACACCATATATTTT. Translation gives CASTQDRLLSGNTIYF.

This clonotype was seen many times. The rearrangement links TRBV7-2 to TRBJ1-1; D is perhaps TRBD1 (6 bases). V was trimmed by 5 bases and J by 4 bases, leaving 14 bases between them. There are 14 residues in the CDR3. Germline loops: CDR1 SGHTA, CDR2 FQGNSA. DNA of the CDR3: TGTGCCAGCAGCGTGGTGGGGGCTGGCACTGAAGCTTTCTTT. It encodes CASSVVGAGTEAFF.

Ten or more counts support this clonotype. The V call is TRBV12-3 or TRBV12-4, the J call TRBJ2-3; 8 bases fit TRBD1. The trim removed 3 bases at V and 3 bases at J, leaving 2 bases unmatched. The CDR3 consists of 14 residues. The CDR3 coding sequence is TGTGCCAGCAGTTTTGACAGGGGAACAGATACGCAGTATTTT. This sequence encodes CASSFDRGTDTQYF.

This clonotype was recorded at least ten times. The CDR3 DNA sequence: TGTGCCAGCAGCCCTACCCAGGGGGGGTTCTATGGCTACACCTTC. It yields the protein CASSPTQGGFYGYTF. The V call is TRBV3-1, the J call TRBJ1-2; TRBD1 matches at 7 bases. The CDR3 sequence is 15 residues long. The J segment lost 4 bases and the V segment lost 4 bases, leaving 9 bases of the junction unmatched. The germline gives CDR1 LGHDT, CDR2 YNNKEL (reference sequence).

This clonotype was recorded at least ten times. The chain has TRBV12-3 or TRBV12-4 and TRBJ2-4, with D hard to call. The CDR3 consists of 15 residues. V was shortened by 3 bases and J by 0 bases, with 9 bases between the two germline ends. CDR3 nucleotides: TGTGCCAGCAGTTTGAGGCATATAGCCAAAAACATTCAGTACTTC. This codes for CASSLRHIAKNIQYF.

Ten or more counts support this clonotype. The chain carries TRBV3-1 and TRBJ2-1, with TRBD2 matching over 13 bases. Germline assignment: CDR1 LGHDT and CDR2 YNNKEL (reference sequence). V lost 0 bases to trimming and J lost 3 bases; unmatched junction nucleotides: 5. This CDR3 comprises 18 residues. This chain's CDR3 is CASSQDGTSGTYYNEQFF. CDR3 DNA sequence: TGTGCCAGCAGCCAAGATGGGACTAGCGGGACCTACTACAATGAGCAGTTCTTC.

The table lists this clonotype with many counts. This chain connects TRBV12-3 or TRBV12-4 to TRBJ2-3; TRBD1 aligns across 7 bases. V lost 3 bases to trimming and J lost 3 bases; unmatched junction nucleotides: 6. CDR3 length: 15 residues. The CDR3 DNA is TGTGCCAGCAGTTTCCGCCAGGGGGTAACAGATACGCAGTATTTT. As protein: CASSFRQGVTDTQYF.

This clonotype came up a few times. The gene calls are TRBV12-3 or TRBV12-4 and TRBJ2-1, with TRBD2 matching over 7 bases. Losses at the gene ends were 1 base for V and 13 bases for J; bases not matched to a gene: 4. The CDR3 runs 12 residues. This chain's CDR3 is CASSLEGRAQFF. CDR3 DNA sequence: TGTGCCAGCAGTTTAGAAGGGAGGGCCCAGTTCTTC.

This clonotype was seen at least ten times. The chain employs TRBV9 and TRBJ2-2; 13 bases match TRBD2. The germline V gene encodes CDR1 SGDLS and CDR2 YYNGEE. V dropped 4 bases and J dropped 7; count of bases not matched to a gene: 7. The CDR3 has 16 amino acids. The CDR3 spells CASSPPTSGRNGELFF. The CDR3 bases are TGTGCCAGCAGCCCCCCGACTAGCGGGAGGAACGGGGAGCTGTTTTTT. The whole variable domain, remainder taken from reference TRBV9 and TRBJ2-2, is DSGVTQTPKHLITATGQRVTLRCSPRSGDLSVYWYQQSLDQGLQFLIQYYNGEERAKGNILERFSAQQFPDLHSELNLSSLELGDSALYFCASSPPTSGRNGELFFGEGSRLTVL.

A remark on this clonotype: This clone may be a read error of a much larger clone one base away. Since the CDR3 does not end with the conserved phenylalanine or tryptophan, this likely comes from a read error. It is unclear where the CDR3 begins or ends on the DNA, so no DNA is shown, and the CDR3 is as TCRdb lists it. CDR3 in amino acids: CASRTGQGAKYC. The chain uses TRBV12-3 or TRBV12-4 and TRBJ2-7; the table names TRBD1, a call not compared with the DNA. The CDR3 length equals 12 residues, ends included.

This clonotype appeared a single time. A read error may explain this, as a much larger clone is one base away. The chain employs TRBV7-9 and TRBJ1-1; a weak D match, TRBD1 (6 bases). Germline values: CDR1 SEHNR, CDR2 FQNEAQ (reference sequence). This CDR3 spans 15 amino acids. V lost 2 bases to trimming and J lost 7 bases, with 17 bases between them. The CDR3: CASSLSGAASIEAFF. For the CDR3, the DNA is TGTGCCAGCAGCTTATCGGGGGCCGCCTCTATTGAAGCTTTCTTT.

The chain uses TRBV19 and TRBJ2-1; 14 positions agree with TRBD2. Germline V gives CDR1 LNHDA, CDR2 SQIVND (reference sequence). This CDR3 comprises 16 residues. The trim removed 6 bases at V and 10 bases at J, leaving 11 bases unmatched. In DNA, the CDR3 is TGTGCCAGTAGCGATCCCGGGACTAGCGGGAGTTGGGAGCAGTTCTTC. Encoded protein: CASSDPGTSGSWEQFF. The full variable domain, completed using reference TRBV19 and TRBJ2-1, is DGGITQSPKYLFRKEGQNVTLSCEQNLNHDAMYWYRQDPGQGLRLIYYSQIVNDFQKGDIAEGYSVSREKKESFPLTVTSAQKNPTAFYLCASSDPGTSGSWEQFFGPGTRLTVL.

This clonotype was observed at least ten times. The CDR3 DNA reads as TGTGCCAGCAGTTACTCCCGCTGGGGGGACCGTTCACCCCTCCACTTT. This sequence encodes CASSYSRWGDRSPLHF. This chain joins TRBV6-5 and TRBJ1-6; D possibly corresponds to TRBD1 (5 bases). Trimming removed 0 bases at V and 9 bases at J, with 15 bases between. The CDR3 extends over 16 amino acids. CDR1 and CDR2 from the germline V gene are MNHEY and SVGAGI.

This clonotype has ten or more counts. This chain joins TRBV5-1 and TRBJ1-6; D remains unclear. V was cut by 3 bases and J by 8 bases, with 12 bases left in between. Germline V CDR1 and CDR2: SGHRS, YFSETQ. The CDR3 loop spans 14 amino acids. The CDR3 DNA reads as TGCGCCAGCAGCTCGGTCGGTGCGGATTCACCCCTCCACTTT. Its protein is CASSSVGADSPLHF.

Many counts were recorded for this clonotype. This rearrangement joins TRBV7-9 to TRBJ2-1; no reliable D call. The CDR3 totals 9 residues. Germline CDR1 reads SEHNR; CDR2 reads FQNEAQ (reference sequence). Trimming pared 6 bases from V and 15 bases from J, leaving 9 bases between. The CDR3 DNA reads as TGTGCCAGCAGTGAATTGGGGTTCTTC. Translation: CASSELGFF.

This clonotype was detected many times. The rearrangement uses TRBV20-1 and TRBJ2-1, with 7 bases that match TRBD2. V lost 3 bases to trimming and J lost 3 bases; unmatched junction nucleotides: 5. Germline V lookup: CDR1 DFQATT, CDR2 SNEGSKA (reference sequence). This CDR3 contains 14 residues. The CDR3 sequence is CSARTAGRYNEQFF. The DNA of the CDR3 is TGCAGTGCTAGGACAGCGGGACGCTACAATGAGCAGTTCTTC.

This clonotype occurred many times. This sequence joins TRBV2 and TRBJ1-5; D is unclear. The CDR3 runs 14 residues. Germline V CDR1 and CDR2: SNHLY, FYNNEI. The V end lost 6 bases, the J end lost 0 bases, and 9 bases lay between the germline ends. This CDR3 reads CASRLTGSNQPQHF. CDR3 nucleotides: TGTGCCAGCAGATTGACTGGTAGCAATCAGCCCCAGCATTTT.

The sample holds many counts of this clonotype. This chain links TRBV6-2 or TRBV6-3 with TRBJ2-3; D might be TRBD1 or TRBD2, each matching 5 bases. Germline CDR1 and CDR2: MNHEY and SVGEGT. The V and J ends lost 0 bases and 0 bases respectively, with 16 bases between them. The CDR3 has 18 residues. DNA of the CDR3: TGTGCCAGCAGTTACTCGAAGGGACGGCAGGCTAGCACAGATACGCAGTATTTT. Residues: CASSYSKGRQASTDTQYF.

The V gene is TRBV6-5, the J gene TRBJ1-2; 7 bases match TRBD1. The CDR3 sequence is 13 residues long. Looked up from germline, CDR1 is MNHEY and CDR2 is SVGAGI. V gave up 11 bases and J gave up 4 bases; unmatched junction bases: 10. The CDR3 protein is CAATPGQLYGYTF. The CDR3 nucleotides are TGTGCCGCAACCCCGGGACAGCTCTATGGCTACACCTTC.

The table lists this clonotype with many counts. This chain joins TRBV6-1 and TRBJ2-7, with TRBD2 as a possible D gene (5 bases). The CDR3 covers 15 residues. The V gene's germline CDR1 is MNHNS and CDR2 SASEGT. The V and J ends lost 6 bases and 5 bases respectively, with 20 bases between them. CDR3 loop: CASRSPGKGRDEQYF. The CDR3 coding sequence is TGTGCCAGCAGGAGTCCCGGGAAGGGAAGGGACGAGCAGTACTTC.